The T cell receptor beta chain under discussion was sequenced for a study of blood T cell repertoires in COVID-19. Study as a whole: Acute-phase and convalescent COVID-19 samples originated in the United States, Italy and Spain.

V trimming: 2 bases; J trimming: 5 bases; junction bases outside the gene matches: 11. CDR1 is SGHKS, CDR2 YYEKEE, per germline (reference sequence). The CDR3 is 16 residues long. Source study methods: Amplification from reference gene primers served as the basis for estimated nucleated cell counts. The data were produced by immunoSEQ multiplex PCR, yet TCRdb's version contains in-frame clones alone and is incomplete. Clonal size and the V and J genes are those of that table, whereas D and trimming came from the DNA. Of 110,000 or so clones listed, about 85% are singletons. The chain combines TRBV5-5 with TRBJ1-1, with TRBD1 identical over 8 bases. Input material: peripheral blood. This TCR was recovered from a human donor in a cohort sampled during active COVID-19. This chain's CDR3 is CASSLQTGVRGTEAFF. For the CDR3, the DNA is TGTGCCAGCAGCTTACAGACAGGGGTGAGGGGAACTGAAGCTTTCTTT.